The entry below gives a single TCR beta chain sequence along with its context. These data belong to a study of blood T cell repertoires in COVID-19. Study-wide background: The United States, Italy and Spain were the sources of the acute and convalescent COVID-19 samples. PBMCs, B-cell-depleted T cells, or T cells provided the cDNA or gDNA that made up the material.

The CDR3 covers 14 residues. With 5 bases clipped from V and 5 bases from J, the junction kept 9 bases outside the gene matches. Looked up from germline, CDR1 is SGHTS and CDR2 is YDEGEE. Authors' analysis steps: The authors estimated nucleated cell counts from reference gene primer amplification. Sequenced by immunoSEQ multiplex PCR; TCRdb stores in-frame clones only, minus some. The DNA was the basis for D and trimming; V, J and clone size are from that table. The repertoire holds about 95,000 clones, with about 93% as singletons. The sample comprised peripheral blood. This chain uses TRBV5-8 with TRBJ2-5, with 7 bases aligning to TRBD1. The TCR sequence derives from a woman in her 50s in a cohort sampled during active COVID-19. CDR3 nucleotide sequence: TGTGCCAGCAGGTCAACAACAGGGGCGGAGACCCAGTACTTC. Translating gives CASRSTTGAETQYF. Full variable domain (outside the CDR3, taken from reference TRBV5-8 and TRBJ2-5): EAGVTQSPTHLIKTRGQQATLRCSPISGHTSVYWYQQALGLGLQFLLWYDEGEERNRGNFPPRFSGRQFPNYSSELNVNALELEDSALYLCASRSTTGAETQYFGPGTRLLVL.